The text below deals with one T cell receptor (beta chain). Its target is not known. For the second PCR, which ran for about 6 to 12 cycles, a sample-barcoded 5' primer and a J-beta primer mix were used. TCRdb reprocessed the 5' RACE reads with MiXCR, giving one entry per CDR3 protein. In the table there are around 650,000 distinct CDR3 sequences, approximately 40% of which are singletons. Caucasian individuals from Russia who were healthy and aged about 6 to 100 acted as donors. The sample belongs to a study of blood T cells in healthy people across ages. Broader study findings: Relative to aged donors, long-lived donors carried more naive CD4+ cells and displayed higher diversity.

The CDR3 runs to 15 residues. Germline V gene lookup returns CDR1 SEHNR and CDR2 FQNEAQ (reference sequence). Between the trimmed V and J ends, which lost 1 base and 0 bases, there was a span of 9 bases. The chain uses TRBV7-9 and TRBJ1-2, with unresolved D. This receptor was taken from a man aged 80 or over in good health. The sequenced material came from blood. The CDR3 loop is CASSLVPLTNYGYTF. DNA for the CDR3: TGTGCCAGCAGCTTAGTACCTCTTACTAACTATGGCTACACCTTC.